This is a list of T cell receptor beta chains from one sample in a study of CD8 T cells in Susac syndrome. One entry per CDR3 protein results from TCRdb running MiXCR on the immunoSEQ multiplex PCR reads. The data hold around 160,000 distinct CDR3 sequences, with roughly 93% observed a single time. What was sequenced was CD4+ T cells from PBMCs. The receptors shown here come from a human donor in good health. Each CDR3 is given with its conserved first and last residue. Fields, in order: clone size, CDR3 length, J gene, D gene, V gene, CDR3 DNA, CDR3 protein. A D gene is named only where the DNA matches it firmly. The listing skips clone size in some rows; elsewhere it reads once, few, many or a size class.

>.|15|TRBJ2-7|.|TRBV5-1
TGCGCCAGCAGCTTGGAGTTTTGGGGGGCAGACGAGCAGTACTTC
CASSLEFWGADEQYF
>.|17|TRBJ2-3|TRBD2|TRBV5-4
TGTGCCAGCAGCCCGGGACTAGCGGGCGCAACTCAAGATACGCAGTATTTT
CASSPGLAGATQDTQYF
>.|12|TRBJ1-2|.|TRBV20-1
TGCAGTGCTAACCGGGGGAGGGACACCCACACCTTC
CSANRGRDTHTF
>.|14|TRBJ2-5|TRBD2|TRBV20-1
TGCAGTGCTACCCTCGGACTAGCATTGGGGACCCAGTACTTC
CSATLGLALGTQYF
>.|14|TRBJ2-7|TRBD2|TRBV24-1
TGTGCCACCAGTGATCCCCGGGGGGGCCACGAGCAGTACTTC
CATSDPRGGHEQYF
>once|12|TRBJ2-1|.|TRBV5-1
TGCGCCAGCAGCTTGGTGGGGGATGAGCAGTTCTTC
CASSLVGDEQFF
>.|14|TRBJ1-4|.|TRBV20-1
TGCAGTGCTAGTTTAAGGGCAGGGCGTGAAAAACTGTTTTTT
CSASLRAGREKLFF
>.|14|TRBJ1-6|TRBD1|TRBV25-1
TGTGCCAGCATGGGACAGGGGAATCATTCACCCCTCCACTTT
CASMGQGNHSPLHF
>.|14|TRBJ1-1|.|TRBV7-9
TGTGCCAGCAGGCCGGGACACCCGAACACTGAAGCTTTCTTT
CASRPGHPNTEAFF
>few|12|TRBJ2-5|.|TRBV29-1
TGCAGTGTTGAAGAGTTTGAAGAGACCCAGTACTTC
CSVEEFEETQYF
>.|13|TRBJ2-7|TRBD1|TRBV19
TGTGCCAGTAGCAGGACAGGGGAAGGCGAGCAGTACTTC
CASSRTGEGEQYF
>.|14|TRBJ2-1|.|TRBV7-2
TGTGCCAGCAGCTCCCGGGACACCTGGAATGAGCAGTTCTTC
CASSSRDTWNEQFF
>.|15|TRBJ2-1|TRBD2|TRBV29-1
TGCAGCGCCAGCGGGACTAGCGGGGGGAGGGATGAGCAGTTCTTC
CSASGTSGGRDEQFF
>.|14|TRBJ2-7|.|TRBV7-9
TGTGCCAGCAGCTCCATAGGACAGACCTACGAGCAGTACTTC
CASSSIGQTYEQYF
>.|12|TRBJ1-2|.|TRBV2
TGTGCCAGCAGTTCACGGTTCTATGGCTACACCTTC
CASSSRFYGYTF
>few|11|TRBJ2-7|.|TRBV9
TGTGCCAGCAGCGTAGATCCCGAGCAGTACTTC
CASSVDPEQYF
>.|15|TRBJ2-3|.|TRBV20-1
TGCAGTGCCACCGTACGGGGGCTAAGCACAGATACGCAGTATTTT
CSATVRGLSTDTQYF
>.|13|TRBJ2-5|.|TRBV5-1
TGCGCCAGCAGCTTGGCCCCGGCGGAGACCCAGTACTTC
CASSLAPAETQYF
>.|13|TRBJ2-7|TRBD1|TRBV12-3/TRBV12-4
TGTGCCAGCAGCTGGGACAGGGTCCGCGAGCAGTACTTC
CASSWDRVREQYF
>.|13|TRBJ2-1|TRBD2|TRBV20-1
TGCAGTGCTAGAGGCGGGGGGTACAATGAGCAGTTCTTC
CSARGGGYNEQFF
>.|16|TRBJ2-2|.|TRBV2
TGTGCCAGCAGTGAAGAGGCATTACAGAACACCGGGGAGCTGTTTTTT
CASSEEALQNTGELFF
>.|15|TRBJ2-5|.|TRBV7-8
TGTGCCAGCAGCTTGGGGACAACAAGACAAGAGACCCAGTACTTC
CASSLGTTRQETQYF
>.|13|TRBJ1-3|.|TRBV29-1
TGCAGCGTTTCCCGCGGCTCTGGAAACACCATATATTTT
CSVSRGSGNTIYF
>.|11|TRBJ2-3|.|TRBV30
TGTGCCTGGAACCTCCTAGTTACGCAGTATTTT
CAWNLLVTQYF
>.|15|TRBJ2-3|TRBD1|TRBV7-2
TGTGCCAGCAGCCACCGGCAGGGGGCCGCAGATACGCAGTATTTT
CASSHRQGAADTQYF
>.|14|TRBJ1-6|.|TRBV28
TGTGCCGCGAAACCGGGACCCCATAATTCACCCCTCCACTTT
CAAKPGPHNSPLHF
>.|13|TRBJ2-7|.|TRBV13
TGTGCCAGCAGCTTGAGGGTCTCCTACGAGCAGTACTTC
CASSLRVSYEQYF
>.|14|TRBJ2-7|.|TRBV3-1
TGTGCCAGCAGCTTACTAGGGGGGTCCGACGAGCAGTACTTC
CASSLLGGSDEQYF
>.|14|TRBJ2-5|TRBD1|TRBV5-1
TGCGCCAGCAGGTCACAGGGGGCCCAAGAGACCCAGTACTTC
CASRSQGAQETQYF
>.|15|TRBJ1-5|.|TRBV7-8
TGTGCCAGCAGCCGTATTAATGGACAGTATCAGCCCCAGCATTTT
CASSRINGQYQPQHF
>.|15|TRBJ1-5|.|TRBV2
TGTGCCAGCAGTGAAATGGAGGGGAGACAAGGGCCCCAGCATTTT
CASSEMEGRQGPQHF
>.|17|TRBJ2-1|.|TRBV9
TGTGCCAGCAGCGTAGCCCCCCCCAGGGACTCCTACAATGAGCAGTTCTTC
CASSVAPPRDSYNEQFF
>.|13|TRBJ1-6|TRBD1|TRBV30
TGTGCCTGGAGCCGGACAGGGGAATCACCCCTCCACTTT
CAWSRTGESPLHF
>.|13|TRBJ2-7|TRBD1|TRBV20-1
TGCAGTGCAATGGACAGGGAGATATACGAGCAGTACTTC
CSAMDREIYEQYF
>.|18|TRBJ1-1|.|TRBV4-1
TGCGCCAGCAGCCAAGCCCGGAGTGGAGCAGGGTTGAACACTGAAGCTTTCTTT
CASSQARSGAGLNTEAFF
>.|13|TRBJ1-6|.|TRBV10-3
TGTGCCATCGGGGGGGCATGGAATTCACCCCTCCACTTT
CAIGGAWNSPLHF
>.|13|TRBJ1-5|.|TRBV18
TGTGCCAGCTCAGCTTCAGGGGATCAGCCCCAGCATTTT
CASSASGDQPQHF